These 5 T cell receptor beta chains originate from one sample sequenced in a study of blood T cell repertoires in COVID-19 (dated by TCRdb to the early 2020s). Receptor libraries were prepared by the immunoSEQ multiplex PCR assay. The source is immuneACCESS, and TCRdb retained only in-frame sequences with V and J called. Part of the clones is not carried over; for the studies checked, unresolved V genes explain less than half of this, and the remainder is unexplained. The sample table records 400,000 to 550,000 clones; approximately 90% of these occur just once. 4% to 5.5% of the sample lies in the top ten. Material: peripheral blood. The source is a woman aged 30 to 39 with acute or convalescent COVID-19.

The V gene is TRBV6-2 or TRBV6-3, the J gene TRBJ2-1, with D perhaps TRBD2 (6 bases). The germline V gene encodes CDR1 MNHEY and CDR2 SVGEGT. Trimming pared 6 bases from V and 14 bases from J, leaving 14 bases between. The CDR3 extends over 11 amino acids. The chain's CDR3 is CASSVTGLKFF. Here the CDR3 DNA reads TGTGCCAGCAGCGTTACGGGACTGAAGTTCTTC.

This clone appeared a few times. The genes are TRBV3-1 (or the pseudogene TRBV3-2) and TRBJ2-2; the D gene is possibly TRBD2 (6 bases). V was trimmed by 8 bases and J by 5 bases, leaving 12 bases between them. CDR3 length: 13 residues. The germline V gene encodes CDR1 LGHDT and CDR2 YNNKEL (reference sequence). CDR3 DNA sequence: TGTGCCAGCCAGCGCGCGGGAACCGGGGAGCTGTTTTTT. Translated: CASQRAGTGELFF.

The V and J genes are TRBV18 and TRBJ1-3, with D perhaps matching TRBD1 (6 bases). The CDR3 has 12 residues. V lost 9 bases to trimming and J lost 2 bases, with 8 bases between them. CDR1 KGHSH and CDR2 LQKENI come from the germline V gene. CDR3 amino acids: CASQGTGNTIYF. The CDR3 region has the DNA TGTGCCAGTCAGGGGACTGGAAACACCATATATTTT.

This rearrangement joins TRBV5-1 to TRBJ2-5, with D maybe TRBD1 (5 bases). The V and J ends lost 6 bases and 1 base respectively, with 13 bases between them. CDR3 size: 14 residues. The germline V gene encodes CDR1 SGHRS and CDR2 YFSETQ. The CDR3 DNA sequence: TGCGCCAGCACCCTTCCGACAGCCCAAGAGACCCAGTACTTC. Protein product: CASTLPTAQETQYF.

The gene calls are TRBV28 and TRBJ1-4, with TRBD1 as a possible D gene (6 bases). The V end was cut by 6 bases, the J end by 7 bases, with 18 bases between. Germline V lookup: CDR1 MDHEN, CDR2 SYDVKM. The CDR3 consists of 15 residues. This CDR3 is CASRATGTRGEKLFF. The CDR3 coding sequence is TGTGCCAGCAGGGCTACAGGGACACGCGGTGAAAAACTGTTTTTT.